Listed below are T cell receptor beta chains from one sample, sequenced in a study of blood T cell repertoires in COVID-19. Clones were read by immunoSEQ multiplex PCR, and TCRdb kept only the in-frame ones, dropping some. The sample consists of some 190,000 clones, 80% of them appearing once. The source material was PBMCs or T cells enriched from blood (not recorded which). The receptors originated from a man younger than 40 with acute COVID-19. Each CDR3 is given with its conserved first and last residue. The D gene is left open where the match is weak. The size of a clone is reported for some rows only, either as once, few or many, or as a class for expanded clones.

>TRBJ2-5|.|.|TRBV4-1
CASSQVGASETQYF
TGCGCCAGCAGCCAAGTAGGGGCGAGTGAGACCCAGTACTTC
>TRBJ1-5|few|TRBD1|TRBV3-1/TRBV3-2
CASSQDVTGGQPQHF
TGTGCCAGCAGCCAAGATGTTACAGGGGGTCAGCCCCAGCATTTT
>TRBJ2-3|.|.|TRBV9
CASSAEGDSDTQYF
TGTGCCAGCAGCGCAGAGGGTGATTCAGATACGCAGTATTTT
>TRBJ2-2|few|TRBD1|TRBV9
CASSESITGQGHSGELFF
TGTGCCAGCAGCGAGTCGATCACGGGACAGGGTCACTCCGGGGAGCTGTTTTTT
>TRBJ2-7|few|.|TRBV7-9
CASSPLRSSEQYF
TGTGCCAGCAGCCCCCTTCGAAGTAGCGAGCAGTACTTC
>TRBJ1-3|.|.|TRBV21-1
CASSKGQGVTSGNTIYF
TGTGCCAGCAGCAAAGGACAGGGGGTAACATCGGGAAACACCATATATTTT
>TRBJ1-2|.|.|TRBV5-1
CASSAGTANYGYTF
TGCGCCAGCAGCGCCGGAACAGCTAACTATGGCTACACCTTC
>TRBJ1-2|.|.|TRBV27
CASFTRSYGYTF
TGTGCCAGCTTTACACGTTCCTATGGCTACACCTTC
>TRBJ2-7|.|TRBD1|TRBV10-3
CAISDEGAPYEQYF
TGTGCCATCAGTGATGAGGGGGCCCCCTACGAGCAGTACTTC
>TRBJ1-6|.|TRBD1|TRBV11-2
CASSSGQGNSPLHF
TGTGCCAGCAGCTCGGGACAGGGAAATTCACCCCTCCACTTT
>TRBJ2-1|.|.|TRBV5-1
CASSASGGYNEQFF
TGCGCCAGCAGCGCCTCCGGGGGCTACAATGAGCAGTTCTTC
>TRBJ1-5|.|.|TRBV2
CASRVEGDQPQHF
TGTGCCAGCAGAGTGGAGGGAGATCAGCCCCAGCATTTT
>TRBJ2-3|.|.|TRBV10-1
CASSESTHTDTQYF
TGCGCCAGCAGTGAGTCAACACACACAGATACGCAGTATTTT
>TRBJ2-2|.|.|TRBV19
CASTPLGGGGGTGELFF
TGTGCCAGTACCCCCCTCGGAGGAGGGGGCGGCACCGGGGAGCTGTTTTTT
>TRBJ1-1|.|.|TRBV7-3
CASSSFGGTEAFF
TGTGCCAGCAGCTCATTCGGGGGCACTGAAGCTTTCTTT
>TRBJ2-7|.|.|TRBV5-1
CASSLFGGPRYEQYF
TGCGCCAGCAGCTTGTTCGGGGGACCTCGCTACGAGCAGTACTTC
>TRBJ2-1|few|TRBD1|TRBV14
CASSPTGGSGNEQFF
TGTGCCAGCAGCCCTACAGGGGGCTCGGGCAATGAGCAGTTCTTC
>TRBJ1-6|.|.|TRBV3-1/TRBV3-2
CASSQMEGSSPLHF
TGTGCCAGCAGCCAAATGGAGGGTTCCTCACCCCTCCACTTT
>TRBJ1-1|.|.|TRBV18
CASSPRESTEAFF
TGTGCCAGCTCACCACGGGAGTCGACTGAAGCTTTCTTT
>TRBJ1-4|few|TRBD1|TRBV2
CASGQERGTNEKLFF
TGTGCCAGCGGACAGGAACGGGGCACTAATGAAAAACTGTTTTTT
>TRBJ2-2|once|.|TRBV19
CASSITARRNTGELFF
TGTGCCAGTAGTATTACGGCTAGGAGAAATACCGGGGAGCTGTTTTTT
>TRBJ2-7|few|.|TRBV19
CASSIEGGSYEQYF
TGTGCCAGTAGTATAGAAGGGGGCTCCTACGAGCAGTACTTC
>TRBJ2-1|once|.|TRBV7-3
CASSSPTEYNEQFF
TGTGCCAGCAGCTCCCCGACTGAGTACAATGAGCAGTTCTTC
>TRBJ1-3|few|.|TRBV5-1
CASSLEGNSGNTIYF
TGCGCCAGCAGCTTGGAGGGGAATTCTGGAAACACCATATATTTT
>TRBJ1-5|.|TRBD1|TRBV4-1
CASSQVGATGPFNQPQHF
TGCGCCAGCAGCCAAGTCGGAGCGACAGGGCCCTTCAATCAGCCCCAGCATTTT
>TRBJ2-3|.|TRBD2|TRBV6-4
CASSEGLAGATDTQYF
TGTGCCAGCAGTGAGGGACTAGCGGGGGCCACAGATACGCAGTATTTT
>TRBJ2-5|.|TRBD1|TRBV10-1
CASSAGGSETQYF
TGCGCCAGCAGTGCAGGGGGTTCAGAGACCCAGTACTTC
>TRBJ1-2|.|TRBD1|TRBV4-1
CASSQADRVGYTF
TGCGCCAGCAGCCAAGCCGACAGGGTCGGCTACACCTTC
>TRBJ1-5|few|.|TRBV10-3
CATQATNQPQHF
TGTGCCACACAGGCGACCAATCAGCCCCAGCATTTT
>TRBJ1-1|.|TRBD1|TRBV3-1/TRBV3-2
CASTLTGGTEAFF
TGTGCCAGCACCTTGACAGGGGGGACTGAAGCTTTCTTT
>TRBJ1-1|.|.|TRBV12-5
CASGTDYTEAFF
TGTGCTAGTGGTACAGATTACACTGAAGCTTTCTTT
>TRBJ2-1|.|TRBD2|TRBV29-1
CSAIALAGYFEQFF
TGCAGCGCAATCGCGCTAGCGGGGTATTTTGAGCAGTTCTTC
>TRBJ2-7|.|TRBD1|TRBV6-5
CASTTGQAYEQYF
TGTGCCAGCACCACCGGACAGGCCTACGAGCAGTACTTC
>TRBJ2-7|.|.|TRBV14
CASSQDEALPYEQYF
TGTGCCAGCAGCCAAGATGAGGCTCTTCCCTACGAGCAGTACTTC
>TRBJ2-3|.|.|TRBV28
CASSEGGTSTDTQYF
TGTGCCAGCAGTGAGGGGGGGACTAGCACAGATACGCAGTATTTT
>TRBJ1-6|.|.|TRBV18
CASSLGSENSPLHF
TGTGCCAGCTCTTTGGGGAGTGAGAATTCACCCCTCCACTTT
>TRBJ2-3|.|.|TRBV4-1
CASSQDLPGTPSTQYF
TGCGCCAGCAGCCAAGATCTCCCCGGGACTCCAAGTACGCAGTATTTT
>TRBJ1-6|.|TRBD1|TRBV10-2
CASRLQGGNSPLHF
TGCGCCAGCAGACTACAGGGGGGCAATTCACCCCTCCACTTT
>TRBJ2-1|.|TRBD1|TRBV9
CASSVDGTAPSSYNEQFF
TGTGCCAGCAGCGTAGACGGGACAGCCCCGAGCTCCTACAATGAGCAGTTCTTC
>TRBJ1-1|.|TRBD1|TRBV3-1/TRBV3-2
CASSQVQGAAEAFF
TGTGCCAGCAGCCAAGTACAGGGGGCGGCTGAAGCTTTCTTT
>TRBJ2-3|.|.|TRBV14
CASSLGGARFTDTQYF
TGTGCCAGCAGCCTGGGGGGGGCCCGTTTCACAGATACGCAGTATTTT
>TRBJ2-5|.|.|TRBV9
CASSSRELGETQYF
TGTGCCAGCAGCTCCCGGGAACTGGGGGAGACCCAGTACTTC
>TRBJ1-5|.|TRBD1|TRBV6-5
CASSSGGYNQPQHF
TGTGCCAGCAGTTCAGGGGGTTACAATCAGCCCCAGCATTTT
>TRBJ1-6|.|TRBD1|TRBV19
CASTPAGGTSPLHF
TGTGCCAGTACCCCGGCAGGGGGCACTTCACCCCTCCACTTT
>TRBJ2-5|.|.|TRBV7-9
CASSPNFIGGETQYF
TGTGCCAGCAGCCCCAATTTCATCGGGGGAGAGACCCAGTACTTC
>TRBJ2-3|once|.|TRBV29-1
CSVDPGTDTQYF
TGCAGCGTTGACCCTGGCACAGATACGCAGTATTTT
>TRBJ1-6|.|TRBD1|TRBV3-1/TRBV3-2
CASSQSQGAPLHF
TGTGCCAGCAGCCAGTCTCAGGGGGCACCCCTCCACTTT
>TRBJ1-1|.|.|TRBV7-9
CAIPQGVTELTEAFF
TGTGCCATACCACAGGGAGTGACAGAACTGACAGAAGCTTTCTTT
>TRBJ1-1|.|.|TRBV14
CASSQDLGRNTEAFF
TGTGCCAGCAGCCAAGATTTGGGCCGGAACACTGAAGCTTTCTTT
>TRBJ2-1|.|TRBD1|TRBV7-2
CASSLFGSGTGSYNEQFF
TGTGCCAGCAGCTTGTTTGGTTCCGGGACAGGGTCTTACAATGAGCAGTTCTTC
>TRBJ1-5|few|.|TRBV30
CAWSGEVRQPQHF
TGTGCCTGGAGTGGTGAGGTACGGCAGCCCCAGCATTTT
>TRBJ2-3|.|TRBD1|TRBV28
CASSRGTGFLGPTDTQYF
TGTGCCAGCAGCCGAGGGACAGGGTTTTTAGGTCCCACAGATACGCAGTATTTT